These T cell receptor beta chains were read from a single sample in a study of CD8+ T cells in alopecia areata. TCRdb keeps only in-frame clones here, not all; method: immunoSEQ multiplex PCR. This sample yields fewer than 100,000 clones, of which roughly two fifths are seen a single time; 0.79% belongs to the top ten. Sequenced sample: CD4+ T cells sorted from blood. The receptors come from a human donor with alopecia areata. CDR3s include the opening cysteine and the closing phenylalanine or tryptophan. The D gene is left open where the match is weak. The size of a clone is reported for some rows only, either as once, few or many, or as a class for expanded clones.

abundance: NA
d_gene: NA
v_gene: TRBV7-2
j_gene: TRBJ2-1
CDR3aa: CASSLVGYNEQFF
CDR3nt: TGTGCCAGCAGCTTAGTGGGTTACAATGAGCAGTTCTTC

abundance: few
d_gene: NA
v_gene: TRBV25-1
j_gene: TRBJ2-5
CDR3aa: CASSDLEQETQYF
CDR3nt: TGTGCCAGCAGTGATCTGGAGCAGGAGACCCAGTACTTC

abundance: NA
d_gene: TRBD1
v_gene: TRBV6-5
j_gene: TRBJ1-2
CDR3aa: CASSYSRQGANYGYTF
CDR3nt: TGTGCCAGCAGTTACTCTCGACAGGGCGCTAACTATGGCTACACCTTC

abundance: NA
d_gene: NA
v_gene: TRBV5-1
j_gene: TRBJ2-1
CDR3aa: CASSPDWVQFF
CDR3nt: TGCGCCAGCAGTCCTGACTGGGTGCAGTTCTTC

abundance: few
d_gene: NA
v_gene: TRBV5-1
j_gene: TRBJ2-3
CDR3aa: CASSLVPDTQYF
CDR3nt: TGCGCCAGCAGCTTGGTTCCAGATACGCAGTATTTT

abundance: NA
d_gene: NA
v_gene: TRBV30
j_gene: TRBJ1-1
CDR3aa: CAWSRMRGMSTEAFF
CDR3nt: TGTGCCTGGAGTAGGATGAGGGGTATGAGCACTGAAGCTTTCTTT

abundance: NA
d_gene: NA
v_gene: TRBV29-1
j_gene: TRBJ2-3
CDR3aa: CSVEDHGTGEDTQYF
CDR3nt: TGCAGCGTTGAAGATCACGGGACTGGTGAAGATACGCAGTATTTT

abundance: NA
d_gene: NA
v_gene: TRBV30
j_gene: TRBJ2-3
CDR3aa: CAWSVVSNTDTQYF
CDR3nt: TGTGCCTGGAGTGTCGTTAGCAACACAGATACGCAGTATTTT

abundance: NA
d_gene: TRBD1
v_gene: TRBV28
j_gene: TRBJ2-1
CDR3aa: CASIPGQGINEQFF
CDR3nt: TGTGCCAGCATTCCGGGACAGGGTATTAATGAGCAGTTCTTC

abundance: few
d_gene: NA
v_gene: TRBV6-6
j_gene: TRBJ2-7
CDR3aa: CASTYGSEQYF
CDR3nt: TGTGCCAGCACCTACGGGAGCGAGCAGTACTTC

abundance: NA
d_gene: NA
v_gene: TRBV29-1
j_gene: TRBJ2-1
CDR3aa: CSVEGYNEQFF
CDR3nt: TGCAGCGTTGAAGGTTACAATGAGCAGTTCTTC

abundance: NA
d_gene: TRBD1
v_gene: TRBV30
j_gene: TRBJ2-7
CDR3aa: CAWSGRTGGLLEQYF
CDR3nt: TGTGCCTGGAGTGGGAGGACAGGGGGCCTCCTCGAGCAGTACTTC

abundance: NA
d_gene: TRBD1
v_gene: TRBV25-1
j_gene: TRBJ2-3
CDR3aa: CASRRQGADTQYF
CDR3nt: TGTGCCAGCAGAAGACAGGGAGCAGATACGCAGTATTTT

abundance: NA
d_gene: NA
v_gene: TRBV30
j_gene: TRBJ2-2
CDR3aa: CAWSEWFRPGWMNTGELFF
CDR3nt: TGTGCCTGGAGTGAGTGGTTTCGCCCAGGGTGGATGAACACCGGGGAGCTGTTTTTT

abundance: NA
d_gene: TRBD1
v_gene: TRBV29-1
j_gene: TRBJ2-3
CDR3aa: CSVEDVGQGGNTQYF
CDR3nt: TGCAGCGTTGAAGATGTGGGACAGGGGGGAAATACGCAGTATTTT

abundance: once
d_gene: TRBD1
v_gene: TRBV29-1
j_gene: TRBJ1-1
CDR3aa: CGVEGTVEAFF
CDR3nt: TGCGGCGTTGAAGGGACAGTTGAAGCTTTCTTT

abundance: NA
d_gene: NA
v_gene: TRBV29-1
j_gene: TRBJ2-1
CDR3aa: CSVEGFGVGNEQFF
CDR3nt: TGCAGCGTTGAGGGGTTTGGGGTCGGGAATGAGCAGTTCTTC

abundance: few
d_gene: NA
v_gene: TRBV5-1
j_gene: TRBJ2-5
CDR3aa: CASSFASGEETQYF
CDR3nt: TGCGCCAGCAGCTTCGCGTCAGGGGAAGAGACCCAGTACTTC

abundance: NA
d_gene: NA
v_gene: TRBV6-5
j_gene: TRBJ1-5
CDR3aa: CASSYSYNQPQHF
CDR3nt: TGTGCCAGCAGTTACAGTTACAATCAGCCCCAGCATTTT

abundance: NA
d_gene: NA
v_gene: TRBV30
j_gene: TRBJ2-7
CDR3aa: CAWSRSQAGEQYF
CDR3nt: TGTGCCTGGAGCAGGAGCCAGGCCGGGGAGCAGTACTTC

abundance: NA
d_gene: NA
v_gene: TRBV30
j_gene: TRBJ1-6
CDR3aa: CACRTVRHSPLHF
CDR3nt: TGTGCCTGCCGGACAGTACGTCACTCACCCCTCCACTTT

abundance: NA
d_gene: TRBD1
v_gene: TRBV5-1
j_gene: TRBJ1-4
CDR3aa: CASSLAGQKSEKLFF
CDR3nt: TGCGCCAGCAGCTTGGCGGGACAGAAATCTGAAAAACTGTTTTTT

abundance: NA
d_gene: NA
v_gene: TRBV7-9
j_gene: TRBJ2-5
CDR3aa: CASSEGAKMRETQYF
CDR3nt: TGTGCCAGCAGCGAAGGCGCCAAAATGAGGGAGACCCAGTACTTC

abundance: NA
d_gene: NA
v_gene: TRBV29-1
j_gene: TRBJ2-1
CDR3aa: CSADKKTWYDNEQFF
CDR3nt: TGCAGCGCGGACAAGAAAACCTGGTATGACAATGAGCAGTTCTTC

abundance: NA
d_gene: NA
v_gene: TRBV25-1
j_gene: TRBJ2-7
CDR3aa: CASSEGGGNPRYEQYF
CDR3nt: TGTGCCAGCAGTGAAGGAGGAGGGAACCCCCGCTACGAGCAGTACTTC

abundance: NA
d_gene: NA
v_gene: TRBV7-8
j_gene: TRBJ1-5
CDR3aa: CASSLQQSNQPQHF
CDR3nt: TGTGCCAGCAGCCTACAGCAAAGCAATCAGCCCCAGCATTTT

abundance: once
d_gene: NA
v_gene: TRBV25-1
j_gene: TRBJ1-1
CDR3aa: CASSSGDTEAFF
CDR3nt: TGTGCCAGCAGTTCAGGGGACACTGAAGCTTTCTTT

abundance: few
d_gene: NA
v_gene: TRBV29-1
j_gene: TRBJ2-1
CDR3aa: CSVEANRESEFF
CDR3nt: TGCAGCGTTGAAGCCAACAGGGAGTCAGAGTTCTTC

abundance: NA
d_gene: TRBD2
v_gene: TRBV28
j_gene: TRBJ2-7
CDR3aa: CASSLHRGSSGRNSYEQYF
CDR3nt: TGTGCCAGCAGTTTGCACAGGGGTTCTAGCGGGAGGAATAGTTACGAGCAGTACTTC

abundance: NA
d_gene: NA
v_gene: TRBV30
j_gene: TRBJ2-2
CDR3aa: CAWSPTDSLGELFF
CDR3nt: TGTGCCTGGAGTCCAACGGACTCATTGGGGGAGCTGTTTTTT

abundance: NA
d_gene: TRBD1
v_gene: TRBV5-1
j_gene: TRBJ2-5
CDR3aa: CASSSETGWEETQYF
CDR3nt: TGCGCCAGCAGCTCAGAGACAGGGTGGGAAGAGACCCAGTACTTC

abundance: few
d_gene: NA
v_gene: TRBV29-1
j_gene: TRBJ2-1
CDR3aa: CSVDGVEGGSYNEQFF
CDR3nt: TGCAGCGTTGATGGGGTCGAGGGGGGCTCCTACAATGAGCAGTTCTTC

abundance: NA
d_gene: TRBD2
v_gene: TRBV2
j_gene: TRBJ2-2
CDR3aa: CASGSAGGRRGELFF
CDR3nt: TGTGCCAGCGGCTCGGCGGGGGGACGCCGAGGGGAGCTGTTTTTT

abundance: few
d_gene: TRBD2
v_gene: TRBV28
j_gene: TRBJ2-6
CDR3aa: CASSPPGGAISGANVLTF
CDR3nt: TGTGCCAGCAGTCCCCCGGGAGGCGCCATCTCTGGGGCCAACGTCCTGACTTTC

abundance: NA
d_gene: NA
v_gene: TRBV29-1
j_gene: TRBJ2-2
CDR3aa: CSVLVGGAGELFF
CDR3nt: TGCAGCGTCCTGGTGGGGGGCGCCGGGGAGCTGTTTTTT

abundance: NA
d_gene: NA
v_gene: TRBV29-1
j_gene: TRBJ2-1
CDR3aa: CSVEGRQAAVQFF
CDR3nt: TGCAGCGTTGAAGGGCGCCAGGCGGCTGTTCAGTTCTTC

abundance: NA
d_gene: NA
v_gene: TRBV6-5
j_gene: TRBJ1-2
CDR3aa: CASSPTNYGYTF
CDR3nt: TGTGCCAGCAGTCCCACGAACTATGGCTACACCTTC

abundance: few
d_gene: NA
v_gene: TRBV29-1
j_gene: TRBJ1-2
CDR3aa: CSVELRGTGSHGYTF
CDR3nt: TGCAGCGTCGAGCTAAGGGGGACTGGGTCGCATGGCTACACCTTC

abundance: NA
d_gene: NA
v_gene: TRBV5-1
j_gene: TRBJ2-7
CDR3aa: CASSLAERTYEQYF
CDR3nt: TGCGCCAGCAGCTTGGCGGAGCGAACCTACGAGCAGTACTTC

abundance: few
d_gene: NA
v_gene: TRBV19
j_gene: TRBJ1-1
CDR3aa: CASSPGRVTEAFF
CDR3nt: TGTGCCAGTAGTCCGGGACGAGTAACTGAAGCTTTCTTT

abundance: NA
d_gene: NA
v_gene: TRBV6-5
j_gene: TRBJ1-2
CDR3aa: CASSPSPYGYTF
CDR3nt: TGTGCCAGCAGTCCTAGCCCCTATGGCTACACCTTC